The 28 T cell receptor beta chains presented below share a single source sample, sequenced in a study of blood T cells in healthy people across ages (dated by TCRdb to about 2015). The library relied on 5' RACE. Data came from an Illumina HiSeq 2500. A second PCR of about 7 to 12 cycles was run with a J-beta primer mix and a sample-barcoded 5' primer. TCRdb trimmed public reads at Q25 via fastp, called clones via MiXCR and kept in-frame beta chains. Every CDR3 protein is listed once, alongside the most common genes and DNA of its rows. Counted in this sample were more than 650,000 distinct CDR3 sequences; about 20% of them appeared once. The leading ten clones occupy roughly 22% of the sample. The sequenced material came from blood. These receptors originate from a man between 65 and 85 years old in good health.

This clonotype was detected only a few times. One end of the junction is discordant with germline, which a read error may explain. The rearrangement links TRBV29-1 to TRBJ2-1; 10 bases are shared with TRBD2. This CDR3 spans 13 amino acids. In germline, CDR1 is SQVTM, CDR2 ANQGSEA. Written as DNA, the CDR3 is TGCAGCGTTGAGGCTAGCGGGAGTAATGAGCAGCTCTTC. The encoded protein is CSVEASGSNEQLF.

V usage is TRBV29-1 and J usage is TRBJ1-1; 7 nucleotides agree with TRBD1. V lost 1 base to trimming and J lost 1 base; unmatched junction nucleotides: 6. Per germline, CDR1 SQVTM and CDR2 ANQGSEA. The CDR3 has 15 residues. DNA of the CDR3: TGCAGCGTTGAAGGGTCGACAGGGCGGAACACTGAAGCTTTCTTT. Protein product: CSVEGSTGRNTEAFF.

The sample holds a few counts of this clonotype. A read error is likely, as this CDR3 ends without the conserved phenylalanine or tryptophan. The chain uses TRBV29-1 and TRBJ2-1, with no clear D. The CDR3 is 13 residues long. CDR1 and CDR2 (germline): SQVTM, ANQGSEA. Here the CDR3 reads CGAGAGLVVEQFV. The CDR3 bases are TGCGGCGCTGGAGCCGGGCTGGTTGTTGAGCAGTTCGTC.

The genes are TRBV10-3 and TRBJ2-3; 7 bases match TRBD2. The CDR3 is 12 residues long. Germline V CDR1 and CDR2: ENHRY, SYGVKD. V was pared by 3 bases and J by 6 bases, with 0 bases of the junction left unmatched. CDR3 amino acids: CAISEAGDTQYF. In nucleotides, the CDR3 is TGTGCCATCAGTGAAGCGGGGGATACGCAGTATTTT.

This chain joins TRBV11-2 and TRBJ2-5; D ambiguous. The germline V and J ends were trimmed by 5 bases and 5 bases, with 15 bases remaining between them. The CDR3 extends over 14 amino acids. The germline CDR1 and CDR2 sequences are SGHAT and FQNNGV. The DNA for the CDR3 is TGTGCCAGCAGCAACCCGAGCAGGATGGAGACCCAGTACTTC. Protein: CASSNPSRMETQYF. The complete variable domain, with remaining parts taken from reference TRBV11-2 and TRBJ2-5, reads EAGVAQSPRYKIIEKRQSVAFWCNPISGHATLYWYQQILGQGPKLLIQFQNNGVVDDSQLPKDRFSAERLKGVDSTLKIQPAKLEDSAVYLCASSNPSRMETQYFGPGTRLLVL.

This clonotype showed up just a few times. This chain links TRBV5-1 with TRBJ1-4; no clear D gene. CDR3 length: 14 residues. V was cut by 0 bases and J by 4 bases, with 7 bases left in between. In germline, CDR1 is SGHRS, CDR2 YFSETQ. The CDR3 loop reads CASSLDLYNEKLFF. The CDR3 DNA is TGCGCCAGCAGCTTGGATCTCTATAATGAAAAACTGTTTTTT.

This clonotype was counted ten times or more. This sequence joins TRBV10-2 and TRBJ2-1, with D unresolved. V lost 0 bases, J lost 3 bases, and 12 bases lay in between. The CDR3 spans 16 residues. CDR1 WSHSY and CDR2 SAAADI come from the germline V gene. The CDR3 DNA is TGCGCCAGCAGTGAGTCGCATAGGGTTCGCTACAATGAGCAGTTCTTC. Residues: CASSESHRVRYNEQFF.

Points on this clonotype: The germline gene is not matched at one end of the junction; a read error may be the cause. The V gene is TRBV5-6, the J gene TRBJ2-2; D is uncertain. CDR3 length equals 14 residues. Germline-derived CDR1 and CDR2 are SGHDT and YYEEEE. Here the CDR3 DNA reads TGTGCCAGCACCTTGGAAACAAACGCCGGGGAGCTGTTTTTT. Its protein is CASTLETNAGELFF. Full variable domain (remainder filled in from reference TRBV5-6 and TRBJ2-2): DAGVTQSPTHLIKTRGQQVTLRCSPKSGHDTVSWYQQALGQGPQFIFQYYEEEERQRGNFPDRFSGHQFPNYSSELNVNALLLGDSALYLCASTLETNAGELFFGEGSRLTVL.

In its sample, this clonotype was seen many times. The V call is TRBV12-3 or TRBV12-4, the J call TRBJ2-3; D gene unclear. Deletions cut 3 bases from V and 1 base from J, with 8 bases between. CDR3 length: 14 residues. In DNA, the CDR3 is TGTGCCAGCAGTTTTGGTAGGGGCACAGATACGCAGTATTTT. Its translation is CASSFGRGTDTQYF.

The chain carries TRBV30 and TRBJ2-1; TRBD2 matches 7 bases. The CDR3 is 14 amino acids. V shed 2 bases and J 12 bases; nucleotides not matched to a gene: 13. Looked up from germline, CDR1 is GTSNPN and CDR2 is SVGIG (reference sequence). The CDR3 reads CAWSRGTTRVGQFF. CDR3 sequence (DNA): TGTGCCTGGAGTCGCGGGACTACCAGGGTGGGGCAGTTCTTC.

The chain has TRBV29-1 and TRBJ1-1, with D possibly being TRBD1 (5 bases). Trimming cost V 7 bases and J 1 base, with 13 bases left between them. The CDR3 extends over 13 amino acids. Germline V gene lookup returns CDR1 SQVTM and CDR2 ANQGSEA. The CDR3 here is CSGGRRGNTEAFF. The CDR3 bases are TGCAGCGGGGGGAGGAGAGGGAACACTGAAGCTTTCTTT.

This chain uses TRBV14 with TRBJ2-2, with TRBD2 matching over 10 bases. Germline V CDR1 and CDR2: SGHDN, FVKESK. This CDR3 has 15 amino acids. Unmatched junction bases numbered 2, after V lost 2 bases and J lost 5 bases. The CDR3 DNA follows: TGTGCCAGCAGCCAAATACTAGCGGGGACCGGGGAGCTGTTTTTT. It specifies CASSQILAGTGELFF.

In this sample, this clonotype turned up a few times. The chain is built from TRBV7-9 and TRBJ2-1; 10 bases agree with TRBD1. V gave up 4 bases and J gave up 4 bases; unmatched junction bases: 4. There are 15 residues in the CDR3. The germline CDR1 and CDR2 sequences are SEHNR and FQNEAQ (reference sequence). In nucleotides, the CDR3 is TGTGCCAGCAGCTCTGACAGGGGGCTGTACAATGAGCAGTTCTTC. Translated, it gives CASSSDRGLYNEQFF.

This rearrangement joins TRBV7-8 to TRBJ2-3, with TRBD2 as a possible D gene (6 bases). Germline CDR1 SGHVS, CDR2 FQNEAQ. V lost 5 bases, J lost 1 base, and 10 bases lay in between. The CDR3 runs 14 residues. The CDR3 DNA reads TGTGCCAGCAGCCCGGAGCGGGGCACAGATACGCAGTATTTT. Translation gives CASSPERGTDTQYF. The full variable domain, its missing parts supplied by reference TRBV7-8 and TRBJ2-3, is GAGVSQSPRYKVAKRGQDVALRCDPISGHVSLFWYQQALGQGPEFLTYFQNEAQLDKSGLPSDRFFAERPEGSVSTLKIQRTQQEDSAVYLCASSPERGTDTQYFGPGTRLTVL.

V and J are TRBV7-2 and TRBJ1-3, with 12 nucleotides matching TRBD1. CDR1 and CDR2 (germline): SGHTA, FQGNSA. This CDR3 has 18 amino acids. Germline trimming cut 4 bases from V and 4 bases from J; bases unmatched to any gene: 11. CDR3 sequence: CASSSPGQGAFFGNTIYF. The DNA of the CDR3 is TGTGCCAGCAGCTCTCCGGGACAGGGGGCTTTCTTCGGAAACACCATATATTTT. Combining the CDR3 with reference TRBV7-2 and TRBJ1-3 gives the whole variable domain GAGVSQSPSNKVTEKGKDVELRCDPISGHTALYWYRQSLGQGLEFLIYFQGNSAPDKSGLPSDRFSAERTGGSVSTLTIQRTQQEDSAVYLCASSSPGQGAFFGNTIYFGEGSWLTVV.

The chain links TRBV11-2 to TRBJ2-6; TRBD1 matches 7 bases. This CDR3 has 17 amino acids. After removal of 2 bases from V and 1 base from J, the junction contained 5 bases not matched to a gene. CDR1 is SGHAT and CDR2 is FQNNGV in the germline V gene. This chain's CDR3 is CASSLWTGPSGANVLTF. In DNA, the CDR3 is TGTGCCAGCAGCTTATGGACAGGCCCTTCTGGGGCCAACGTCCTGACTTTC.

This clonotype turned up a few times. The chain couples TRBV20-1 to TRBJ1-2; D gene uncertain. Germline-derived CDR1 and CDR2 are DFQATT and SNEGSKA (reference sequence). The V end lost 6 bases, the J end lost 4 bases, and 9 bases lay between the germline ends. This CDR3 comprises 11 residues. The chain's CDR3 is CSASVGYGYTF. In DNA, the CDR3 is TGCAGTGCATCCGTCGGCTATGGCTACACCTTC.

This clonotype was seen only a few times. The chain links TRBV20-1 to TRBJ2-3; 11 nucleotides match TRBD2. The CDR3 consists of 18 residues. Germline CDR1 is DFQATT and CDR2 is SNEGSKA (reference sequence). V dropped 6 bases and J dropped 1; count of bases not matched to a gene: 15. CDR3: CSAPTQIAGGPGTDTQYF. Written as DNA, the CDR3 is TGCAGTGCCCCCACCCAAATAGCGGGGGGGCCGGGCACAGATACGCAGTATTTT.

This clonotype was seen a few times. The rearrangement links TRBV2 to TRBJ1-3; D gene ambiguous. The CDR3 runs 14 residues. Germline loops: CDR1 SNHLY, CDR2 FYNNEI. The V end lost 8 bases, the J end lost 4 bases, and 15 bases lay between the germline ends. The CDR3 DNA reads as TGTGCCAGCTCCCGAGAGGGTTCCGGAAACACCATATATTTT. It encodes CASSREGSGNTIYF.

Only a few counts were recorded for this clonotype. The chain carries TRBV20-1 and TRBJ1-4; D ambiguous. V lost 6 bases, J lost 7 bases, and 9 bases lay in between. The CDR3 is made up of 11 amino acids. Germline CDR1 reads DFQATT; CDR2 reads SNEGSKA (reference sequence). The CDR3 nucleotides read TGCAGTGCGTTCGGGGTTGAAAAACTGTTTTTT. Translating gives CSAFGVEKLFF.

This clonotype was picked up a small number of times. The chain recombines TRBV18 with TRBJ1-4; D remains unclear. V lost 3 bases and J 4 bases, leaving 12 bases between the germline ends. The CDR3 consists of 15 residues. From germline, CDR1 is KGHSH and CDR2 LQKENI. In DNA, the CDR3 is TGTGCCAGCTCACCCCTCCCATCGAGTAATGAAAAACTGTTTTTT. It is translated as CASSPLPSSNEKLFF.

This clonotype was seen more than once but under ten times. The genes are TRBV5-1 and TRBJ1-2; D not certain. Deletions cut 0 bases from V and 10 bases from J, with 7 bases between. From germline, CDR1 is SGHRS and CDR2 YFSETQ. The CDR3 length is 11 residues. CDR3 residues: CASSLGSHYTF. The CDR3 DNA reads as TGCGCCAGCAGCTTGGGGTCTCACTACACCTTC.

V usage is TRBV11-2 and J usage is TRBJ2-1; 7 bases agree with TRBD2. Losses at the gene ends were 5 bases for V and 3 bases for J; bases not matched to a gene: 7. Germline lookup yields CDR1 SGHAT and CDR2 FQNNGV. The length of the CDR3 is 15 residues. The DNA of the CDR3 is TGTGCCAGCAGCGCATCTAGCGGTCGCTACAATGAGCAGTTCTTC. This encodes CASSASSGRYNEQFF.

Only a few counts were recorded for this clonotype. One end of the junction does not line up with germline, which may come from a read error. This chain joins TRBV7-9 and TRBJ2-5; TRBD2 is a possible D gene (6 bases). The CDR3 is made up of 14 amino acids. Germline V gene sequence: CDR1 SEHNR, CDR2 FQNEAQ (reference sequence). The CDR3 protein is CASSLATRRETRYF. CDR3 in DNA: TGTGCCAGCAGCTTAGCGACTAGACGAGAGACCCGGTACTTC.

This clonotype showed up just a few times. The chain carries TRBV6-5 and TRBJ2-1; 9 nucleotides align to TRBD1. V was pared by 4 bases and J by 6 bases, with 13 bases of the junction left unmatched. Germline V gene sequence: CDR1 MNHEY, CDR2 SVGAGI. The CDR3 length is 17 residues. CDR3 in amino acids: CASSSSGTGIQSNEQFF. Written as DNA, the CDR3 is TGTGCCAGCAGTTCTAGTGGGACAGGGATTCAGAGCAATGAGCAGTTCTTC.

The V and J genes are TRBV6-2 or TRBV6-3 and TRBJ1-5; D is perhaps TRBD1 (6 bases). This CDR3 spans 13 amino acids. The germline gives CDR1 MNHEY, CDR2 SVGEGT. V was shortened by 6 bases and J by 7 bases, with 13 bases between the two germline ends. Here the CDR3 reads CASSNWDKQPQHF. CDR3 nucleotide sequence: TGTGCCAGCAGCAACTGGGACAAACAGCCCCAGCATTTT.

This clonotype has more than one count but fewer than ten. The chain is built from TRBV3-1 and TRBJ1-6, with D uncertain. CDR1 is LGHDT and CDR2 is YNNKEL in the germline V gene (reference sequence). This CDR3 spans 13 amino acids. Deletions cut 2 bases from V and 9 bases from J, with 8 bases between. CDR3 residues: CASSQLDRSPLHF. The CDR3 nucleotides are TGTGCCAGCAGCCAACTAGACCGTTCACCCCTCCACTTT. Together with reference TRBV3-1 and TRBJ1-6, the CDR3 gives the full variable domain: DTAVSQTPKYLVTQMGNDKSIKCEQNLGHDTMYWYKQDSKKFLKIMFSYNNKELIINETVPNRFSPKSPDKAHLNLHINSLELGDSAVYFCASSQLDRSPLHFGNGTRLTVT.

This clonotype turned up a few times. This chain uses TRBV20-1 with TRBJ1-2; TRBD1 matches 8 bases. V was pared by 4 bases and J by 4 bases, with 8 bases of the junction left unmatched. The CDR3 runs 14 residues. Per the germline V gene, CDR1 is DFQATT and CDR2 is SNEGSKA (reference sequence). The CDR3 DNA is TGCAGTGCTACCGAGACAGGGGAGGTCTATGGCTACACCTTC. Its protein is CSATETGEVYGYTF.